This TCR beta chain emerged from a study of shared clonotypes between healthy human individuals. Study-wide background: Plates per donor: three CD4 naive, three CD4 memory, two CD8 naive, one CD8 memory.

Sequencing used immunoSEQ multiplex PCR; TCRdb keeps in-frame clones, though not all of them. The sample has roughly 1 million clones, under 80% seen once. J was trimmed by 2 bases and V by 7 bases; bases with no gene match: 4. Germline CDR1 and CDR2: ENHRY and SYGVKD. This CDR3 has 13 residues. The chain employs TRBV10-3 and TRBJ1-1; 7 positions match TRBD1. Sequenced sample: memory CD4+ T cells sorted from blood. Subset noted: CD45RA-negative fraction. This sequence originates from a man between 18 and 35 years old in good health. The CDR3 protein is CAITRDRNTEAFF. CDR3 coding DNA: TGTGCCATCACTAGGGACAGAAACACTGAAGCTTTCTTT.